The T cell receptor beta chain described here comes from a study of blood T cell repertoires in COVID-19. For the study at large: Acute and convalescent COVID-19 samples came from the United States, Italy and Spain. The analysed material was cDNA or gDNA that came from T cells, B-cell-depleted T cells, or PBMCs.

Germline lookup yields CDR1 DFQATT and CDR2 SNEGSKA (reference sequence). This CDR3 has 11 residues. With 1 base removed from V and 7 bases from J, the gap between germline ends came to 7 bases. Original methodology: Cell counts per sample came from amplifying reference gene primers. Here immunoSEQ multiplex PCR was the method, and the copy in TCRdb shows in-frame clones only, minus some. The V and J calls and clone size are taken from that table; D and trimming were inferred from the DNA. The sample has hundreds of thousands of clones; 70% to 90% are singletons. The sequenced material came from peripheral blood. The gene calls are TRBV20-1 and TRBJ1-1; D is undetermined. This sequence originates from a woman aged 18-30 years with acute or convalescent COVID-19. For the CDR3, the DNA is TGCAGTGCTAGAGTACTCGGTGAAGCTTTCTTT. It specifies CSARVLGEAFF.